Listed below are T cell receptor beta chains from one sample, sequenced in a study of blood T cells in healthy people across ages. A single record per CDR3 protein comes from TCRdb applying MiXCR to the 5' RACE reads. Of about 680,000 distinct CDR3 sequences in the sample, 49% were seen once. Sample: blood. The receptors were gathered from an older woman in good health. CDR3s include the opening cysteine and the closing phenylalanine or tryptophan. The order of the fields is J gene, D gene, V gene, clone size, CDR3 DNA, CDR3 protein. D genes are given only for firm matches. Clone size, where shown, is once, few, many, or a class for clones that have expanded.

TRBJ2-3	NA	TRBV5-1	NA	TGCGCCAGCAGCTCCGACCCCTTGACATCTAGCACAGATACGCAGTATTTT	CASSSDPLTSSTDTQYF
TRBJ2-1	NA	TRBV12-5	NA	TGTGCTAGTGCAGTTTTCACGGGTACAACCTACAATGAGCAGTTCTTC	CASAVFTGTTYNEQFF
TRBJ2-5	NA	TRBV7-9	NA	TGCGCCAGCAGTGAGGGGACCCGGACGAGGACCCAGTACTTC	CASSEGTRTRTQYF
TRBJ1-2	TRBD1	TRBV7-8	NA	TGTGCCAGCAGCGAGGGGGCGAGCTATGGCTACACCTTC	CASSEGASYGYTF
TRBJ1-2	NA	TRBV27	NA	TGTGCCAGCAGTTCGATAGGGCAGACAAACTATGGCTACACCTTC	CASSSIGQTNYGYTF
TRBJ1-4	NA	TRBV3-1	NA	TGTGCCAGCAGCCAACCCAGCCTCATTAATGAAAAACTGTTTTTT	CASSQPSLINEKLFF
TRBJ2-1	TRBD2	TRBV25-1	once	TGTGCCAGCAGCGACACTAGCGGCTACTCCTACAATGAGCAGTTCTTC	CASSDTSGYSYNEQFF
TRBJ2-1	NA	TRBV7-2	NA	TGTGCCAGCAGCTTAGCACTCTCAGGGGCCACCAATGAGCAGTTCTTC	CASSLALSGATNEQFF
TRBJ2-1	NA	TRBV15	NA	TGTGCCACCAGCTACCAGCCATCCGGGCCAAACAATGAGCAGTTCTTC	CATSYQPSGPNNEQFF
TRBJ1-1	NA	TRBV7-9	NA	TGTGCCAGCAGCTTTAACCGGGACCATCCTAGAAGCACTGAAGCTTTCTTT	CASSFNRDHPRSTEAFF
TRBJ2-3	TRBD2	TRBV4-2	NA	TGTGCCAGCAGCCAAGAACCAGCGGGAGGTACAGATACGCAGTATTTT	CASSQEPAGGTDTQYF
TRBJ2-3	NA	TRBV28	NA	TGTGCCAGCAACTCGAAGGGCACAGATACGCAGTATTTT	CASNSKGTDTQYF
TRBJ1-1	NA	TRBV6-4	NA	TGTGCCAGCAGTGACACCGACAGGAACACTGAAGCTTTCTTT	CASSDTDRNTEAFF
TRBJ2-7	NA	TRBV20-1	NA	TGCAGTGCTGGGCCTAGCCAACTACGCGAGCAGTACTTC	CSAGPSQLREQYF
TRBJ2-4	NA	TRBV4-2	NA	TGTGCCAGCAGCCAAGATTGGGAAGGGGGAAAGTACTTC	CASSQDWEGGKYF
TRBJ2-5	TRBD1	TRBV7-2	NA	TGTGCCAGCAGCTTAGTAGGGACAGGGGACCAAGAGACCCAGTACTTC	CASSLVGTGDQETQYF
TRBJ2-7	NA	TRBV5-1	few	TGCGCCAGCAGCTCGCAGGAGGGTTGGGAGCAGTACTTC	CASSSQEGWEQYF
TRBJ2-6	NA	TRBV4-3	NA	TGCGCCAGCAGCAAATACCAAGGGGGAGCTGGGGCCAACGTCCTGACTTTC	CASSKYQGGAGANVLTF
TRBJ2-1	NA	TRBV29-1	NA	TGCAGCGTTGAAGTGGCGGGAAATGAGCAGTTCTTC	CSVEVAGNEQFF
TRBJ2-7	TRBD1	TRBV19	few	TGTGCCAGTAGGGGAGATCGGGACAGGGGTGTGGAGCAGTACTTC	CASRGDRDRGVEQYF
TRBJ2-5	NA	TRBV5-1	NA	TGCGCCAGCAGCTTAGGGAGCGCCCTGGGGGAGACCCAGTACTTC	CASSLGSALGETQYF
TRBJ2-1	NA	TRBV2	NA	TGTGCCAGCAGGGAGCATGAGCAGTTCTTC	CASREHEQFF
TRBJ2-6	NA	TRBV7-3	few	TGTGCCAGCAGCTTAACGTTTGCTCCGACTTCCAACGTCCTGACTTTC	CASSLTFAPTSNVLTF
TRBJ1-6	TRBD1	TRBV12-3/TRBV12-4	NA	TGTGCCAGCAAACCGGGACAGGGTCGTTCACCCCTCCACTTT	CASKPGQGRSPLHF
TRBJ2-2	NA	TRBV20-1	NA	TGCAGTGGAAGAGAGGGACACACCGGGGAGCTGTTTTTT	CSGREGHTGELFF
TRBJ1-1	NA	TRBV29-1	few	TGCAGCGTTGTCGAGGGGGTAGAGACTGAAGCTTTCTTT	CSVVEGVETEAFF
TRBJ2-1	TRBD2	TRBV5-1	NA	TGCGCCAGCAGCTTGGTGGGACTAGCGGGGAGTGAGCAGTTCTTC	CASSLVGLAGSEQFF
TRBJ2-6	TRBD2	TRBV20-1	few	TGCAGTGCTAGTAACCTAGCGGGAGCTGGGGCCAACGTCCTGACTTTC	CSASNLAGAGANVLTF
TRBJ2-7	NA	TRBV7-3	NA	TGTGCCAGCAGTCCCAACCCCGGGAGATTCTACAATGAGCAGTACTTC	CASSPNPGRFYNEQYF
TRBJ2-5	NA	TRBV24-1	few	TGTGCCACCAGTGATCCCCTTGGGGCGAAAGAGACCCAGTACTTC	CATSDPLGAKETQYF
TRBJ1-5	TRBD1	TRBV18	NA	TGTGCCAGCTCACAAATTGACAGGGGAAGAAATCAGCCCCAGCATTTT	CASSQIDRGRNQPQHF
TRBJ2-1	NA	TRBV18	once	TGTGCCAGCTCACCTCCTGCCGTTAGGTTCAATGAGCAGTTCTTC	CASSPPAVRFNEQFF
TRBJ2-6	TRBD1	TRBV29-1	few	TGCAGCGTGGGACAGGGTTCAACTGGGGCCAACGTCCTGACTTTC	CSVGQGSTGANVLTF
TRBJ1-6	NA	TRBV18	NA	TGTGCCAGCTCACAGAACCGACCCGGGTATAATTCACCCCTCCACTTT	CASSQNRPGYNSPLHF
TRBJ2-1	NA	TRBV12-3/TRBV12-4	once	TGTGCCAGCAGTCTCTCCACTAGAGGCAATGAGCAGTTCTTC	CASSLSTRGNEQFF
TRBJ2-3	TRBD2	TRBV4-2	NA	TGTGCCAGCGGGGGACTAGCGGGAGGGACAGATACGCAGTATTTT	CASGGLAGGTDTQYF
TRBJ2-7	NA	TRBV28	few	TGTGCCAGCAGTTCCCCGGTGGGGGGCAACTACGAGCAGTACTTC	CASSSPVGGNYEQYF
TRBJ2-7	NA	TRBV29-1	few	TGCAGCGTTGAAAATCTGGCCGAGGCGAACGAGCAGTACTTC	CSVENLAEANEQYF
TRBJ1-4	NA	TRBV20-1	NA	TGCAGTGCTGCCCAACCGGGACACGATAATGAAAAACTGTTTTTT	CSAAQPGHDNEKLFF
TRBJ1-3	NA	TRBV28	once	TGTGCCAGCAGTTTAGGGCTCTCTGGAAACACCATATATTTT	CASSLGLSGNTIYF
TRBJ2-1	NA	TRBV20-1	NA	TGCAGTGCTAGCGGGACATTCGAGCAGTTCTTC	CSASGTFEQFF
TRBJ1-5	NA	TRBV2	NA	TGTGCCAGCAGAGCGAGTGCGGGCAATCAGCCCCAGCATTTT	CASRASAGNQPQHF
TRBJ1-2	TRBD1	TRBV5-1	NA	TGCGCCAGCAGCCTTGGCCAAGGCGGTAGACAGGGGTATCGCTACACCTTC	CASSLGQGGRQGYRYTF
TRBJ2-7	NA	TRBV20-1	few	TGCAGTGCTAGAGAGTATAGGGCGGCAGGGCGGGGATCCTACGAGCAGTACTTC	CSAREYRAAGRGSYEQYF
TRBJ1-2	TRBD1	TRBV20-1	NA	TGCAGCCCTAAGACAGGGGGCGCGACTGGGGGCTACACCTTC	CSPKTGGATGGYTF
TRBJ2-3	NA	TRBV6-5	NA	TGTGCCAGCAGTTCCCCCCGGGACTCGAACACAGATACGCAGTATTTT	CASSSPRDSNTDTQYF
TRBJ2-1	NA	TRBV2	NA	TGTGCCAGCAAGTTAGGGCTTGAGCAGTTCTTC	CASKLGLEQFF
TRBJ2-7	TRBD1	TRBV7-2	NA	TGTGCCAGCAGCTTAGTAGGGACAGGGTCTGGCTACGAGCAGTACTTC	CASSLVGTGSGYEQYF
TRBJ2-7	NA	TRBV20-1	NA	TGCAGTGCTAGCGGTCTCCCTGACGAGCAGTACTTC	CSASGLPDEQYF
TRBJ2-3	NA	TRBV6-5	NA	TGTGCCAGCAGTTACTCCACCCTTACCCGAAGCACAGATACGCAGTATTTT	CASSYSTLTRSTDTQYF
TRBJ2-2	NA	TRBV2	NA	TGTGCCAGCGGGGGTCAGACCAGGGAAATCGGGGAGCTGTTTTTT	CASGGQTREIGELFF
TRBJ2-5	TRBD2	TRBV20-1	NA	TGCAGTGCTGCCCCACTAGCGTCCCCAGAGACCCAGTACTTC	CSAAPLASPETQYF
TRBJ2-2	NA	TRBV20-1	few	TGCAGTGCTACCCCCAGAAACACCGGGGAGCTGTTTTTT	CSATPRNTGELFF
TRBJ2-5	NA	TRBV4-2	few	TGTGCCAGCAGCCAAGCGTCACGGGGAGTTAGGGAAATAAATGAGCAGTACTTC	CASSQASRGVREINEQYF
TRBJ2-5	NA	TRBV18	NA	TGTGCCAGCTCACCACGACTACGCGAGACCCAGTACTTC	CASSPRLRETQYF
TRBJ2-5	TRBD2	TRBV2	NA	TGTGCCAGCAGTGTCGGCGGGAGTGGAAAGACCCAGTACTTC	CASSVGGSGKTQYF
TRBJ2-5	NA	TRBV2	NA	TGTGCCAGCAGTGAACTCATCCCGGGAGAGACCCAGTACTTC	CASSELIPGETQYF
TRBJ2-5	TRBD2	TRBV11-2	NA	TGTGCCAGCAGCTGGGGACTAGCGGGAGGTCTGTACTTC	CASSWGLAGGLYF
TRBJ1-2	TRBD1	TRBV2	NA	TGTGCCAGCAGGACAGGGGGTTGGGGCTACACCTTC	CASRTGGWGYTF